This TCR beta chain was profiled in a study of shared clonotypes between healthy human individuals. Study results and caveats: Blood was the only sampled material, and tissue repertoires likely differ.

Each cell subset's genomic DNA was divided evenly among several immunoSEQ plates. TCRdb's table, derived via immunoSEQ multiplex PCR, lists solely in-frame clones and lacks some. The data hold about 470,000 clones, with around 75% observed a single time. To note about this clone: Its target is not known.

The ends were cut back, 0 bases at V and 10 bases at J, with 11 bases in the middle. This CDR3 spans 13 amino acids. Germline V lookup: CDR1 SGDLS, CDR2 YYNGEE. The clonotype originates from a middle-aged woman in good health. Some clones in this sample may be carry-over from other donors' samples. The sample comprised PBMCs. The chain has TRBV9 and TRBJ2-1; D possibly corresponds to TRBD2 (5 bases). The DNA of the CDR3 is TGTGCCAGCAGCGTAGAGCCCGGGGTCGAGCAGTTCTTC. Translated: CASSVEPGVEQFF.